Here is one TCR beta chain with its context. This entry belongs to a study of T cells in Graves' hyperthyroidism and ophthalmopathy. The study defined stable Graves' hyperthyroidism as no ophthalmopathy progression within 18 months. Authors of the study amplified TCR beta CDR3 regions from RNA transcripts. HTBI primers were employed in a first-round RT-PCR of the TCR CDR3. TCRdb re-derived calls from the multiplex PCR reads in MiXCR, one entry per CDR3 protein. Among 150,000 to 200,000 distinct CDR3 sequences listed, about 15% were seen once. The CDR3 sequence is 16 residues long. From germline, CDR1 is LGHDT and CDR2 YNNKEL (reference sequence). The junction had 10 bases not matched to a gene; V was cut back by 2 bases and J by 4 bases.

Sample: blood. The source is a woman in her 50s with Graves' hyperthyroidism. J is TRBJ2-7 and V is TRBV3-1; 8 bases are shared with TRBD2. The CDR3 protein is CASSQTRTSQNYEQYF. CDR3 nucleotides: TGTGCCAGCAGCCAAACCCGGACTAGCCAAAATTACGAGCAGTACTTC.